The 23 T cell receptor beta chains listed next were all sequenced from one sample in a study of regulatory T cells in long-lasting Graves disease. The TCR beta library used iRepertoire HTBI primers with Arm-PCR amplification of CDR3. TCRdb re-analysed the multiplex PCR reads in MiXCR, keeping a single row per CDR3 protein. In the table there are about 290,000 distinct CDR3 sequences, around 21% of which are singletons. Time point noted: persistent/refractory GD, antithyroid drugs over 5 years with positive TRAb. PBMC RNA was the source of the TCR library. The sequencing used peripheral blood mononuclear cells (PBMCs), collected when the disease was refractory, from a patient treated with antithyroid drugs. These receptors all come from a female donor with Graves disease.

This chain connects TRBV6-1 to TRBJ2-4; 11 bases match TRBD2. This CDR3 comprises 17 residues. Germline lookup yields CDR1 MNHNS and CDR2 SASEGT. Germline trimming cut 7 bases from V and 0 bases from J; bases unmatched to any gene: 8. The CDR3 is CASTGLAGDLAKNIQYF. The CDR3 region has the DNA TGTGCCAGCACCGGACTAGCGGGTGACTTAGCCAAAAACATTCAGTACTTC.

This clonotype was seen a few times. Since a much larger clone is just one base distant, this may be a read error. The chain links TRBV27 to TRBJ1-5; 7 bases map to TRBD1. The CDR3 consists of 14 residues. Germline CDR1 is MNHEY and CDR2 is SMNVEV (reference sequence). CDR3 sequence (DNA): TGTGCCAGCAGTTTGTTAGGGGGCAATCAGTCCCAGCATTTT. This encodes CASSLLGGNQSQHF.

This clonotype was observed a few times. The chain joins TRBV29-1 to TRBJ2-7; 9 bases agree with TRBD2. The germline V gene encodes CDR1 SQVTM and CDR2 ANQGSEA. With V trimmed by 4 bases and J by 6 bases, 7 bases remained unmatched. This CDR3 has 13 amino acids. The CDR3 protein is CSVAASGKSEQYF. The CDR3 DNA reads TGCAGCGTTGCGGCTAGCGGGAAGAGCGAGCAGTACTTC.

This clonotype was counted at least ten times. The chain couples TRBV6-4 to TRBJ2-5, with D perhaps assigned TRBD1 or TRBD2 (6 bases each). Germline V gives CDR1 MRHNA, CDR2 SNTAGT. This CDR3 contains 15 residues. The V end was cut by 0 bases, the J end by 1 base, with 9 bases between. The CDR3 coding sequence is TGTGCCAGCAGTGACTCGGGGGGCTTCCAAGAGACCCAGTACTTC. Amino acid sequence: CASSDSGGFQETQYF.

At least ten counts were recorded for this clonotype. The chain couples TRBV12-3 or TRBV12-4 to TRBJ1-4, with unresolved D. The V and J ends lost 4 bases and 10 bases respectively, with 16 bases between them. This CDR3 has 14 amino acids. As DNA, the CDR3 is TGTGCCAGCAGTTCCCCTCGGAGATTAGGAAAACTGTTTTTT. Encoded protein: CASSSPRRLGKLFF.

The chain uses TRBV20-1 and TRBJ2-7, with 10 bases fitting TRBD1. The CDR3 is made up of 13 amino acids. V lost 6 bases, J lost 3 bases, and 5 bases stayed unmatched. CDR1 is DFQATT and CDR2 is SNEGSKA in the germline V gene (reference sequence). The CDR3 sequence: CSAWDRGIYEQYF. Written as DNA, the CDR3 is TGCAGTGCGTGGGACAGGGGTATCTACGAGCAGTACTTC.

The V and J genes are TRBV7-8 and TRBJ1-5, with unresolved D. The CDR3 extends over 14 amino acids. Trimming cost V 5 bases and J 5 bases, with 13 bases left between them. Germline values: CDR1 SGHVS, CDR2 FQNEAQ. CDR3 in DNA: TGTGCCAGCAGCCCCGCGGCTAGTGATCAGCCCCAGCATTTT. Its translation: CASSPAASDQPQHF.

In this sample, this clonotype turned up a few times. The chain joins TRBV27 to TRBJ2-3; the D is unclear. Trimming stripped 4 bases from V and 2 bases from J, with 13 bases between. The length of the CDR3 is 15 residues. CDR1 and CDR2 from the germline V gene are MNHEY and SMNVEV (reference sequence). The DNA of the CDR3 is TGTGCCAGCAGTTCACCAGGAATGACCACAGATACGCAGTATTTT. This encodes CASSSPGMTTDTQYF.

This clonotype was observed many times. The chain combines TRBV2 with TRBJ1-6, with 7 positions matching TRBD1. Unmatched junction bases numbered 2, after V lost 6 bases and J lost 6 bases. Germline V CDR1 and CDR2: SNHLY, FYNNEI. The CDR3 loop spans 13 amino acids. The chain's CDR3 is CASRRDSNSPLHF. The CDR3 coding sequence is TGTGCCAGCAGGCGGGACAGTAATTCACCCCTCCACTTT.

In this sample, this clonotype turned up many times. The rearrangement joins TRBV12-3 or TRBV12-4 to TRBJ1-2, with D hard to call. The CDR3 runs to 13 residues. V lost 4 bases, J lost 4 bases, and 10 bases lay in between. DNA of the CDR3: TGTGCCAGCAGTTATTCGATCATCTATGGCTACACCTTC. Amino acids: CASSYSIIYGYTF.

This clonotype showed up just a few times. This chain uses TRBV19 with TRBJ1-1, with TRBD1 identical over 9 bases. Germline CDR1 and CDR2: LNHDA and SQIVND (reference sequence). The CDR3 loop spans 15 amino acids. V lost 4 bases and J lost 0; bases outside the gene matches: 3. The CDR3 DNA sequence: TGTGCCAGTAGTACCGGACAGGGGTTGAACACTGAAGCTTTCTTT. It is translated as CASSTGQGLNTEAFF.

A word on this clonotype: This may come from a read error, since a much larger clone is one base off. The chain recombines TRBV7-2 with TRBJ1-4; D is undetermined. CDR1 and CDR2 (germline): SGHTA, FQGNSA. This CDR3 has 14 amino acids. The CDR3 here is CVSSLGIFNEKLFF. The CDR3 nucleotides are TGTGTCAGCAGCTTAGGGATCTTTAATGAAAAACTGTTTTTT.

This clonotype was seen at least ten times. V usage is TRBV28 and J usage is TRBJ2-2; 14 bases are a match to TRBD2. In germline, CDR1 is MDHEN, CDR2 SYDVKM. V lost 6 bases, J lost 6 bases, and 6 bases stayed unmatched. The CDR3 covers 16 residues. CDR3 in DNA: TGTGCCAGCAGCTCAGGACTAGCGGGAGGTCCCGGGGAGCTGTTTTTT. Translating gives CASSSGLAGGPGELFF.

This clonotype came up a few times. The chain uses TRBV7-2 and TRBJ2-5; possible D gene TRBD2, 6 bases. Germline CDR1 is SGHTA and CDR2 is FQGNSA. V was pared by 5 bases and J by 1 base, with 14 bases between. The CDR3 has 15 amino acids. The CDR3 sequence: CASSQISGLQETQYF. The CDR3 DNA is TGTGCCAGCAGCCAGATATCGGGACTCCAAGAGACCCAGTACTTC.

The V and J genes are TRBV19 and TRBJ2-5; no clear D. V was pared by 0 bases and J by 5 bases, with 7 bases between. The V gene's germline CDR1 is LNHDA and CDR2 SQIVND (reference sequence). The CDR3 extends over 13 amino acids. The CDR3 is CASSIEGSETQYF. The CDR3 bases are TGTGCCAGTAGTATAGAGGGGTCGGAGACCCAGTACTTC. Combining the CDR3 with reference TRBV19 and TRBJ2-5 gives the whole variable domain DGGITQSPKYLFRKEGQNVTLSCEQNLNHDAMYWYRQDPGQGLRLIYYSQIVNDFQKGDIAEGYSVSREKKESFPLTVTSAQKNPTAFYLCASSIEGSETQYFGPGTRLLVL.

This clonotype was counted many times. The V call is TRBV18, the J call TRBJ1-1; TRBD1 is a possible D gene (5 bases). Trimming removed 0 bases from V and 2 bases from J, with 10 bases in between. This CDR3 spans 15 amino acids. The germline V gene has CDR1 KGHSH and CDR2 LQKENI. This chain's CDR3 is CASSPPGDGNTEAFF. CDR3 nucleotides: TGTGCCAGCTCACCACCGGGGGACGGCAACACTGAAGCTTTCTTT. The variable domain in full, with the rest retrieved from reference TRBV18 and TRBJ1-1, is NAGVMQNPRHLVRRRGQEARLRCSPMKGHSHVYWYRQLPEEGLKFMVYLQKENIIDESGMPKERFSAEFPKEGPSILRIQQVVRGDSAAYFCASSPPGDGNTEAFFGQGTRLTVV.

This rearrangement joins TRBV10-3 to TRBJ1-1; D is uncertain. CDR3 length equals 14 residues. CDR1 and CDR2 from the germline V gene are ENHRY and SYGVKD. V was clipped by 4 bases and J by 1 base, with 10 bases between them. The CDR3 spells CAISGGSSNTEAFF. The CDR3 DNA reads TGTGCCATCAGTGGCGGTTCGTCGAACACTGAAGCTTTCTTT.

V gene TRBV12-3 or TRBV12-4 combines with J gene TRBJ2-2, with D tentatively TRBD1 (6 bases). This CDR3 has 15 residues. Between the trimmed V and J ends, which lost 9 bases and 0 bases, there was a span of 14 bases. The CDR3 sequence is CASTTGWANTGELFF. DNA for the CDR3: TGTGCCAGTACAACAGGGTGGGCGAACACCGGGGAGCTGTTTTTT.

This clonotype was seen at least ten times. The CDR3 loop is CASSFRRVSGLAGVEQYF. In DNA, the CDR3 is TGTGCCAGCAGTTTCCGAAGGGTGTCGGGACTAGCGGGAGTCGAGCAGTACTTC. The V call is TRBV28, the J call TRBJ2-7; 14 bases agree with TRBD2. The CDR3 has 18 residues. Germline trimming cut 3 bases from V and 6 bases from J; bases unmatched to any gene: 13. CDR1 and CDR2 from the germline V gene are MDHEN and SYDVKM.

V usage is TRBV28 and J usage is TRBJ2-6; no firm D call. The V end lost 2 bases, the J end lost 0 bases, and 8 bases lay between the germline ends. From germline, CDR1 is MDHEN and CDR2 SYDVKM. This CDR3 spans 16 amino acids. DNA of the CDR3: TGTGCCAGCAGTTTACCATCCTACTCTGGGGCCAACGTCCTGACTTTC. As protein: CASSLPSYSGANVLTF.

This clonotype was seen at least ten times. V usage is TRBV28 and J usage is TRBJ1-1; tentative D call: TRBD1 (5 bases). Germline V lookup: CDR1 MDHEN, CDR2 SYDVKM. The V gene lost 5 bases and the J gene lost 4 bases, with 11 bases spanning the gap. This CDR3 spans 13 amino acids. The CDR3 region has the DNA TGTGCCAGCAGTCGTCCAGGGTCCACTGAAGCTTTCTTT. The encoded protein is CASSRPGSTEAFF.

This clonotype was counted a few times. A junction boundary mismatches the germline segment, possibly from a read error. The chain carries TRBV5-1 and TRBJ2-7; D perhaps matches TRBD2 (6 bases). CDR3 length: 13 amino acids. Germline V CDR1 and CDR2: SGHRS, YFSETQ. CDR3 nucleotides: TGTGCCAGCAGGACGGGAGACTCCTACGAGCAGTACTTC. Translating it yields CASRTGDSYEQYF.

This clonotype was observed many times. The rearrangement uses TRBV7-2 and TRBJ1-5, with D perhaps TRBD1 (5 bases). From germline, CDR1 is SGHTA and CDR2 FQGNSA. Trimming removed 5 bases at V and 6 bases at J, with 17 bases between. The CDR3 is made up of 15 amino acids. CDR3 loop: CASSPLWGSGQPQHF. The DNA of the CDR3 is TGTGCCAGCAGCCCCCTTTGGGGCTCGGGTCAGCCCCAGCATTTT.